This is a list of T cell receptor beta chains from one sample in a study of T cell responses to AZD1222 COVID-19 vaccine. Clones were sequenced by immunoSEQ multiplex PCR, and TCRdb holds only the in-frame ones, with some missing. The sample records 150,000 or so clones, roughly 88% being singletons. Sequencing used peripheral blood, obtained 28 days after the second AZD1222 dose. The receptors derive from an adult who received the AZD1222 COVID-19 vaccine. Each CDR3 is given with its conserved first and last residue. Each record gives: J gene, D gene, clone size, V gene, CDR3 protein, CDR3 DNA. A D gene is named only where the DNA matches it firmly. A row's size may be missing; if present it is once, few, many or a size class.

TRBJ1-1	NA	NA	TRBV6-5	CASRVGGMVYTEAFF	TGTGCCAGCAGGGTTGGGGGGATGGTATACACTGAAGCTTTCTTT
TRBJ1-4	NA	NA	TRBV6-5	CASRQGTEKLFF	TGTGCCAGCAGACAGGGTACTGAAAAACTGTTTTTT
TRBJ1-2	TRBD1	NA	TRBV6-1	CASSEDRGGPNYGYTF	TGTGCCAGCAGTGAAGACAGGGGGGGCCCAAACTATGGCTACACCTTC
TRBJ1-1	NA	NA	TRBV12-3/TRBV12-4	CASSFVVPAQAFF	TGTGCCAGCAGTTTTGTGGTCCCAGCGCAAGCTTTCTTT
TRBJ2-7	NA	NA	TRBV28	CASRGTYEQYF	TGTGCCAGCAGGGGGACCTACGAGCAGTACTTC
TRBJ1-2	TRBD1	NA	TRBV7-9	CASSSPGQGGYGYTF	TGTGCCAGCAGCTCCCCAGGACAGGGGGGATATGGCTACACCTTC
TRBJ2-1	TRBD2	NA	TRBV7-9	CASSTPGLVFTHEQFF	TGTGCCAGCAGCACGCCGGGACTAGTCTTCACTCATGAGCAGTTCTTC
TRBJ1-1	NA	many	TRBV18	CASSPSGQGQAFF	TGTGCCAGCTCACCTTCCGGGCAGGGCCAAGCTTTCTTT
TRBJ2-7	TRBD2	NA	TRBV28	CASSPGGSYEQYF	TGTGCCAGCAGTCCGGGGGGGTCCTACGAGCAGTACTTC
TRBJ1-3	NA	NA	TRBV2	CASSRTGNTIYF	TGTGCCAGCAGTCGGACTGGAAACACCATATATTTT
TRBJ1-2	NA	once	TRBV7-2	CASSPSRGVRGYTF	TGTGCCAGCAGCCCTTCCCGTGGGGTCCGCGGCTACACCTTC
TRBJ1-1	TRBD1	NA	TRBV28	CASRQGERQAFF	TGTGCCAGCAGACAGGGGGAAAGGCAAGCTTTCTTT
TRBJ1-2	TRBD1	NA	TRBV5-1	CASSRSPGQGRGNYGYTF	TGCGCCAGCAGCAGATCTCCGGGACAGGGCAGGGGTAACTATGGCTACACCTTC
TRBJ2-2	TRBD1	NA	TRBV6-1	CASSENRGYAGELFF	TGTGCCAGCAGTGAAAACAGGGGGTACGCCGGGGAGCTGTTTTTT
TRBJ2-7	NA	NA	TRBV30	CAWSVTTLLLGEQYF	TGTGCCTGGAGTGTCACTACCCTTCTCTTGGGGGAGCAGTACTTC
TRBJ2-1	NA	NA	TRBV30	CAWSVGGDEQFF	TGTGCCTGGAGTGTAGGCGGCGATGAGCAGTTCTTC
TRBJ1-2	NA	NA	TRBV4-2	CASSQGQGYGYTF	TGTGCCAGCAGCCAAGGCCAGGGCTATGGCTACACCTTC
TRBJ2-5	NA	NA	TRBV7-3	CASSSSGGRWETQYF	TGTGCCAGCAGCTCCTCCGGGGGCCGGTGGGAGACCCAGTACTTC
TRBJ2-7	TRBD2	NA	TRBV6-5	CASVASGTYEQYF	TGTGCCAGCGTGGCTAGCGGGACCTACGAGCAGTACTTC
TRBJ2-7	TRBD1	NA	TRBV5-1	CASSAQGVAYEQYF	TGCGCCAGCAGCGCACAGGGGGTCGCCTACGAGCAGTACTTC
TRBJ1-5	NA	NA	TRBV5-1	CASSLATESSNQPQHF	TGCGCCAGCAGCCTGGCGACGGAGAGTAGCAATCAGCCCCAGCATTTT
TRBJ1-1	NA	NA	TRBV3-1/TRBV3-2	CASSHGAVSNTEAFF	TGTGCCAGCAGCCACGGAGCAGTTTCGAACACTGAAGCTTTCTTT
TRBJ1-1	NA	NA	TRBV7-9	CASRDTQVSTEAFF	TGTGCCAGCAGGGACACGCAAGTGAGCACTGAAGCTTTCTTT
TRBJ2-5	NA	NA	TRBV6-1	CASSEGAQETQYF	TGTGCCAGCAGTGAAGGGGCCCAAGAGACCCAGTACTTC
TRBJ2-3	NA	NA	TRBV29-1	CSVEDWATGTDTQYF	TGCAGCGTTGAAGATTGGGCCACAGGGACAGATACGCAGTATTTT
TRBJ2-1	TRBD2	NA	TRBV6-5	CASRPLAGGHNEQFF	TGTGCCAGCAGACCCTTAGCGGGAGGCCACAATGAGCAGTTCTTC
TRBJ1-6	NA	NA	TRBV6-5	CASSYSAVENSPLHF	TGTGCCAGCAGTTACAGTGCGGTGGAGAATTCACCCCTCCACTTT
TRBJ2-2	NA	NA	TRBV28	CASSSSTGELFF	TGTGCCAGCAGTTCCTCAACCGGGGAGCTGTTTTTT
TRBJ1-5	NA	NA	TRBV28	CASSSETRREPQHF	TGTGCCAGCAGTTCAGAGACGCGGCGGGAGCCCCAGCATTTT
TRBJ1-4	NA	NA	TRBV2	CASSDRLANEKLFF	TGTGCCAGCAGTGACCGCCTCGCCAATGAAAAACTGTTTTTT
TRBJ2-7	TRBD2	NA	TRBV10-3	CAISEPAGGLAGKYEQYF	TGTGCCATCAGTGAGCCGGCCGGCGGACTAGCGGGGAAATACGAGCAGTACTTC
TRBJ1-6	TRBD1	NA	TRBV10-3	CAISRETGFNSPLHF	TGTGCCATCAGTAGGGAGACAGGGTTTAATTCACCCCTCCACTTT
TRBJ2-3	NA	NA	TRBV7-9	CASSLDGTDTQYF	TGTGCCAGCAGCTTAGACGGCACAGATACGCAGTATTTT
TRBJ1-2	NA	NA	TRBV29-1	CSVGAERIYGYTF	TGCAGCGTCGGGGCCGAGAGGATCTATGGCTACACCTTC
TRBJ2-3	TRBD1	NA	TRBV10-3	CAISPGQTVTDTQYF	TGTGCCATCAGCCCGGGACAGACGGTCACAGATACGCAGTATTTT
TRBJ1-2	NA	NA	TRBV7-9	CASSLGSNLGYGYTF	TGTGCCAGCAGCTTAGGGTCTAACCTCGGGTATGGCTACACCTTC
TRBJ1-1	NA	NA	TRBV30	CAWSEQQNTEAFF	TGTGCCTGGAGTGAACAGCAGAACACTGAAGCTTTCTTT
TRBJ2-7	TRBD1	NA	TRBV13	CASSSGQGFEQYF	TGTGCCAGCAGCTCCGGACAGGGCTTTGAGCAGTACTTC
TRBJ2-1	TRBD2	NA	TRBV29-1	CSVDRGGLFNNEQFF	TGCAGCGTTGACCGGGGGGGCCTTTTTAACAATGAGCAGTTCTTC
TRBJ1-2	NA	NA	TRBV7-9	CASSLSGGIYGYTF	TGTGCCAGCAGCCTCTCCGGGGGCATCTATGGCTACACCTTC
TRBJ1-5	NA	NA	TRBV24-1	CATSVHRGPELYSNQPQHF	TGTGCCACCAGTGTTCATAGGGGACCGGAATTATATAGCAATCAGCCCCAGCATTTT
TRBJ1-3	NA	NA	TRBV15	CATSRGSGQTPSGNTIYF	TGTGCCACCAGCAGAGGGTCAGGACAAACGCCCTCTGGAAACACCATATATTTT
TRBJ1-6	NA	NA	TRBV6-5	CASSLEPYTPYSPLHF	TGTGCCAGCAGTTTAGAACCCTACACGCCATATTCGCCCCTCCACTTT
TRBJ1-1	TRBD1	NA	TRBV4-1	CASSPNTGQGATEAFF	TGCGCCAGCAGCCCTAACACGGGACAGGGGGCGACTGAAGCTTTCTTT
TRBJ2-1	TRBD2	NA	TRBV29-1	CSVCPGLAAYNEQFF	TGCAGCGTTTGCCCGGGACTAGCAGCCTACAATGAGCAGTTCTTC
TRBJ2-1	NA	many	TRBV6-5	CASSLGGGSHNEQFF	TGTGCCAGCAGCCTGGGCGGGGGCAGCCACAATGAGCAGTTCTTC
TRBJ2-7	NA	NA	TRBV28	CASSSYYRSSYEQYF	TGTGCCAGCAGTTCCTACTACAGGAGCTCCTACGAGCAGTACTTC